Listed below are T cell receptor beta chains from one sample, sequenced in a study of CD8+ T cells in alopecia areata. TCRdb's table, derived via immunoSEQ multiplex PCR, lists solely in-frame clones and lacks some. The sample lists around 120,000 clones, around 53% occurring once. The material was CD4+ T cells sorted from blood, obtained at week 4, from a patient treated with tofacitinib. The receptors were gathered from a human donor with alopecia areata. The CDR3 runs from the conserved cysteine through the conserved F or W. Each record gives: CDR3 length, V gene, J gene, clone size, D gene, CDR3 DNA, CDR3 protein. A D gene is named only where the DNA matches it firmly. Where a row states a size, it is once, few, many or the class of an expanded clone; other rows omit it.

12	TRBV5-1	TRBJ2-7	.	.	TGCGCCAGCAGCTTAACCACCAACGAGCAGTACTTC	CASSLTTNEQYF
15	TRBV1	TRBJ1-5	.	.	TGCACCAGCAGCCATTTCAGGGTTCGCAATCAGCCCCAGCATTTT	CTSSHFRVRNQPQHF
11	TRBV29-1	TRBJ1-2	.	.	TGCAGCGTGGGGGTCCAGTATGGCTACACCTTC	CSVGVQYGYTF
17	TRBV10-3	TRBJ2-7	.	.	TGTGCCATCAGTGAGTCGGTCGGCAGGGGTGGCCTGGGGGAGCAGTACTTC	CAISESVGRGGLGEQYF
14	TRBV29-1	TRBJ1-1	.	.	TGCAGCTTTATCCATCGGCAGCGGACAGCTGAAGCTTTCTTT	CSFIHRQRTAEAFF
15	TRBV9	TRBJ1-1	.	.	TGTGCCAGCAGCGCCTTATCGGGACGGGGCACTGAAGCTTTCTTT	CASSALSGRGTEAFF
15	TRBV6-1	TRBJ1-4	.	.	TGTGCCAGCAGTGAAGATCACAGCCTTAATGAAAAACTGTTTTTT	CASSEDHSLNEKLFF
13	TRBV29-1	TRBJ1-5	few	TRBD1	TGCAGCGCCGGACAGGGATTCAATCAGCCCCAGCATTTT	CSAGQGFNQPQHF
15	TRBV6-1	TRBJ2-3	.	TRBD1	TGTGCCAGCAGTGTATCGGACAGGAGCACAGATACGCAGTATTTT	CASSVSDRSTDTQYF
13	TRBV30	TRBJ1-2	.	.	TGTGCCTGGAGTGTAGCAGGGGACTATGGCTACACCTTC	CAWSVAGDYGYTF
13	TRBV29-1	TRBJ1-4	.	TRBD1	TGCAGCGTCGGGACAGTCCGGAATGAAAAACTGTTTTTT	CSVGTVRNEKLFF
14	TRBV29-1	TRBJ1-1	.	.	TGCAGCGCTGGTCTGACGGGACTGAACACTGAAGCTTTCTTT	CSAGLTGLNTEAFF
15	TRBV29-1	TRBJ2-5	few	TRBD2	TGCAGCGTTCTCAATCCAGGGAGGGGATTAGAGACCCAGTACTTC	CSVLNPGRGLETQYF
16	TRBV5-1	TRBJ2-1	.	TRBD2	TGCGCCAGCAGCCCGAATCCTAGCGGGAGTGTCAATGAGCAGTTCTTC	CASSPNPSGSVNEQFF
14	TRBV4-1	TRBJ1-5	.	.	TGCGCCAGCAGCCAAGACGTTAGCAATCAGCCCCAGCATTTT	CASSQDVSNQPQHF
12	TRBV6-1	TRBJ1-1	few	.	TGTGCCAGCAGTCGGGGAGGGACTGAAGCTTTCTTT	CASSRGGTEAFF
16	TRBV6-1	TRBJ2-4	.	.	TGTGCCAGCAGTGCCCACCAGAGTAGAGCCAAAAACATTCAGTACTTC	CASSAHQSRAKNIQYF
12	TRBV30	TRBJ2-3	.	.	TGTGCCTGGAGTGTACAGGCGGGTACGCAGTATTTT	CAWSVQAGTQYF
12	TRBV6-1	TRBJ1-2	few	.	TGTGCCAGCAGTGGAGCCGAGCGTGGCGGGGGCTTC	CASSGAERGGGF
13	TRBV19	TRBJ1-1	few	.	TGTGCCAGTAGTACCACAGTGAACACTGAAGCTTTCTTT	CASSTTVNTEAFF
15	TRBV6-5	TRBJ1-3	.	.	TGTGCCAGCAGTCGAGAGAGGGTCTCTGGAAACACCATATATTTT	CASSRERVSGNTIYF
11	TRBV7-2	TRBJ2-5	.	.	TGTGCCAGCAGCGAACAAGAGACCCAGTACTTC	CASSEQETQYF
13	TRBV7-9	TRBJ2-2	few	.	TGTGCCAGCAGCTTATCAGGGACCGGGGAGCTGTTTTTT	CASSLSGTGELFF
14	TRBV27	TRBJ2-7	.	.	TGTGCCAGCAGTATCGGGGGACAGAACTACGAGCAGTACTTC	CASSIGGQNYEQYF
15	TRBV30	TRBJ2-1	.	TRBD2	TGTGCCTCGACTAGCGGGAGTTTGATGTACAATGAGCAGTTCTTC	CASTSGSLMYNEQFF
12	TRBV7-9	TRBJ1-2	.	.	TGTGCCAGCAGCCCCACGGAGGCGGGCTACACCTTC	CASSPTEAGYTF
13	TRBV9	TRBJ2-3	.	.	TGTGCCAGCAGCGTACCGGGGGCAGATACGCAGTATTTT	CASSVPGADTQYF
14	TRBV29-1	TRBJ2-5	.	TRBD1	TGCAGCGTTGGAGCCGGGACAGGGCAAAGGGAGCAGTACTTC	CSVGAGTGQREQYF
14	TRBV29-1	TRBJ2-1	.	TRBD2	TGCAGCGTTTACCTAGCGGCTGCCTACAATGAGCAGTTCTTC	CSVYLAAAYNEQFF
14	TRBV6-1	TRBJ2-3	.	TRBD1	TGTGCCAGCAGGCAGGACAGGGCATCAGATACGCAGTATTTT	CASRQDRASDTQYF
15	TRBV9	TRBJ2-1	.	TRBD2	TGTGCCAGCAGCGTAGGTAGCGGGGGAACCAATGAGCAGTTCTTC	CASSVGSGGTNEQFF
10	TRBV18	TRBJ2-3	few	.	TGTGCCAGCTCAACCTCGGAGCAGTATTTT	CASSTSEQYF
14	TRBV19	TRBJ1-5	few	.	TGTGCCAGTAGCGTACAGCACGGCAATCAGCCCCAGCATTTT	CASSVQHGNQPQHF
14	TRBV29-1	TRBJ1-2	.	.	TGCAGCACCCAGGGAGGCTTTCCTAACTATGGCTACACCTTC	CSTQGGFPNYGYTF
14	TRBV30	TRBJ2-7	few	.	TGTGCCTGGAAGAGGTCCGGGAGATCCTACGAGCAGTACTTC	CAWKRSGRSYEQYF